These T cell receptor beta chains were read from a single sample in a study of glioma-infiltrating T cells. One entry per CDR3 protein results from TCRdb running MiXCR on the multiplex PCR reads. The sample yields roughly 100,000 distinct CDR3 sequences, roughly 40% seen once. The sample taken for sequencing was glioma tissue, nonneoplastic brain tissue, or PBMCs (not recorded which). Receptor source: a human donor with low-grade glioma or glioblastoma, undergoing nonglioma brain surgery, or in good health (not recorded which). Each CDR3 is given with its conserved first and last residue. Fields, in order: V gene, CDR3 protein.

>TRBV28
CASSPGTSGGRETQYF
>TRBV29-1
CSVASGNYNEQFF
>TRBV10-3
CAISTSDAYEQYF
>TRBV6-1
CASSGGLAGALPYF
>TRBV3-1
CASGQRDREQYF
>TRBV2
CASRMNTEAFF
>TRBV20-1
CSVRPGARRPQHF
>TRBV6-1
CASSSRTSGSTYNEQFF
>TRBV6-2/TRBV6-3
CASSYRTGELFF
>TRBV29-1
CSARGTPSSYNEQYF
>TRBV27
CASSRGEYEQYF
>TRBV10-3
CAITRAGSYEQFF
>TRBV29-1
CSALTYNEQFF
>TRBV6-1
CASNPTGKGIEAFF
>TRBV6-2/TRBV6-3
CASREGNYGYTF
>TRBV29-1
CSPGRGGPDTQYF
>TRBV5-1
CASQQTGFETQYF
>TRBV12-3/TRBV12-4
CASSSGGGANTQYF
>TRBV3-1
CASSPSVTSGREEQFF
>TRBV6-1
CASSPRIPSYEEYF
>TRBV11-2
CASRQRDRNTGELFF
>TRBV12-3/TRBV12-4
CASSLSGTETQYF
>TRBV19
CASRSGTLNTGELFF
>TRBV6-5
CASSYSGLTDTQYF
>TRBV4-1
CASSKSGQGYEQYF
>TRBV14
CASSRRQGIMNTEAFF
>TRBV29-1
CSVDDSSYEHYF
>TRBV4-2
CASSQDGRDLDTQYF
>TRBV7-9
CASSKTDSTGELFF
>TRBV12-3/TRBV12-4
CASSFEPGYEQYF
>TRBV19
CASSMSLGALREAFF
>TRBV24-1
CATSDIYKTTDYGYTF
>TRBV28
CASSAGGSGLNTGELFF
>TRBV6-1
CASSGRGTEKYSNQPEHF
>TRBV15
CATSRAQEAQYF
>TRBV6-2/TRBV6-3
CASSFGHIRETQYF
>TRBV6-5
CASSHSGLAGSFEQYF
>TRBV3-1
CASSSRTGGIGELSF
>TRBV6-6
CASSYNREYEQYF
>TRBV28
CASREPGHDYSNQPQHF
>TRBV18
CATGRENNSPLRF
>TRBV19
CASSARLADHEQYF
>TRBV6-2/TRBV6-3
CASSYSAGDQETQYF